This TCR beta chain came from a study of blood T cell repertoires in COVID-19. Profiled with immunoSEQ multiplex PCR; TCRdb holds only in-frame clones, not every one. The sample includes 250,000 to 350,000 clones, roughly 88% seen only once; the top ten take roughly 4%. The CDR3 runs 12 residues. Trimming shortened V by 6 bases and J by 6 bases, and 9 bases separated the two germline ends. This TCR came from a woman aged 30 to 39 who had recovered from COVID-19. Sequenced: PBMCs or T cells enriched from blood (not recorded which). V is TRBV12-3 or TRBV12-4 and J is TRBJ1-5; D possibly corresponds to TRBD1 (6 bases). The CDR3: CASSHRAQPQHF. The CDR3 region has the DNA TGTGCCAGCAGCCACAGGGCTCAGCCCCAGCATTTT.